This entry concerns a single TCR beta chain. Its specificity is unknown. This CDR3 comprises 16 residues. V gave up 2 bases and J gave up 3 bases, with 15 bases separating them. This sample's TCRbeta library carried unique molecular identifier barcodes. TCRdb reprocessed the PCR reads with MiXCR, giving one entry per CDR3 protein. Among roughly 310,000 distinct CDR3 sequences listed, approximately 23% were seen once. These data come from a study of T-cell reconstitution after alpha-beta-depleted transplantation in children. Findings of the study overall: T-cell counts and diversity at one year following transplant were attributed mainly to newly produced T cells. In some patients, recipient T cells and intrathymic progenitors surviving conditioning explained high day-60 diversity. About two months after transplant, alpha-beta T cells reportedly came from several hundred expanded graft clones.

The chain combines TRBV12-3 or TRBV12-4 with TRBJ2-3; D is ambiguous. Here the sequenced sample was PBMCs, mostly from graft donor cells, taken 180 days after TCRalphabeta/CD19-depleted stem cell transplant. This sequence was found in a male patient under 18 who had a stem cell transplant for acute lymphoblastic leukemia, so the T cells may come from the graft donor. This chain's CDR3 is CASSLTPLPLTDTQYF. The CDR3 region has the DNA TGTGCCAGCAGTTTAACCCCTTTACCGTTAACAGATACGCAGTATTTT.